This T cell receptor (beta chain) was recorded in a study of T cell responses to AZD1222 COVID-19 vaccine. After removal of 3 bases from V and 6 bases from J, the junction contained 6 bases not matched to a gene. The CDR3 covers 15 residues. CDR1 SGHNT and CDR2 YYREEE come from the germline V gene (reference sequence). Overall study findings and caveats: Scientists sampled the repertoires only once the peak T cell response had passed. Clonal diversity may have been underestimated, and the donors were mostly white British, with more females than males. Unmutated regions of variants are reportedly targeted by nearly half of spike-specific TCRs.

Assay: immunoSEQ multiplex PCR; the TCRdb copy retains only in-frame clones and omits some. The sample has 150,000 to 200,000 clones; about 89% are singletons. As for this clone: Its antigen is still unknown.

V usage is TRBV5-4 and J usage is TRBJ2-3; TRBD1 agrees at 11 bases. The material sequenced was peripheral blood, taken 28 days after the second AZD1222 dose. The receptor was isolated from an adult who received the AZD1222 COVID-19 vaccine. Written as DNA, the CDR3 is TGTGCCAGCAGCTCCCGGGACAGGGGGACTGATACGCAGTATTTT. This encodes CASSSRDRGTDTQYF.